The clone carrying this TCR beta chain was found many times. The antigen remains unidentified. The entry originates in a study of metastatic and nonmetastatic thyroid tumors. Overall study context: It was across blood and tumor or nodule tissue from malignant and benign thyroid patients that repertoires were compared.

In the authors' workflow: The distant-metastasis classifier for papillary thyroid cancer was built from CDR3 differences across clinicopathological groups. TCRdb reprocessed the PCR reads via MiXCR. None of the V and J calls come from the authors' own analysis; TCRdb made them. The sample includes some 22,000 clones, 24% seen only once; the top ten take around 10%. Until they underwent thyroid surgery, no patient had received any treatment. Study results and limitations: Reported TCR beta diversity, measured in blood and tumor, was significantly higher for malignant thyroid tumors than for benign nodules.

The sample comprised tumor tissue. The source is a male donor with papillary thyroid cancer or a benign thyroid nodule (not recorded which). Some clones in this sample may be carry-over from other donors' samples.

The CDR3 sequence: CASSLVSGNQPQHF. Here the CDR3 DNA reads TGTGCCAGCAGTTTAGTTTCGGGCAATCAGCCCCAGCATTTT. This chain links TRBV28 with TRBJ1-5; D unresolved. V gave up 2 bases and J gave up 2 bases, with 7 bases separating them. The germline gives CDR1 MDHEN, CDR2 SYDVKM. The CDR3 is 14 residues long.